This T cell receptor (beta chain) stems from a study of CD8 T cells in ankylosing spondylitis. V lost 3 bases and J lost 4, with 17 bases in between. The V gene's germline CDR1 is SGHTA and CDR2 FQGNSA. CDR3 size: 16 residues. Remarks on this clonotype: The antigen is not known.

Quantitative 5'-RACE with molecular barcodes produced the TCR beta libraries. TCRdb re-derived calls from the 5' RACE reads in MiXCR, one entry per CDR3 protein. The top ten hold 0.89% of the sample, which has under 550,000 distinct CDR3 sequences, 26% seen once. Overall study results and limits: Disease-associated clonotypes exhibited CD8+ identity and were relatively infrequent in peripheral blood. Disease-linked clones reportedly showed significant enrichment in matched ankylosing spondylitis synovial fluid. About 8 highly homologous variants made up a TCR beta motif, and this motif appeared characteristic of ankylosing spondylitis blood. Earlier work had already found some motif variants in reactive arthritis synovial fluid and blood.

Sequenced input: blood, either unsorted or a sorted T cell fraction (not recorded which). This chain uses TRBV7-2 with TRBJ2-3; D gene unclear. This clonotype was sampled from a male donor with ankylosing spondylitis. The CDR3 sequence is CASSLPPGRLADTQYF. DNA of the CDR3: TGTGCCAGCAGCTTGCCTCCGGGTAGGTTGGCAGATACGCAGTATTTT.